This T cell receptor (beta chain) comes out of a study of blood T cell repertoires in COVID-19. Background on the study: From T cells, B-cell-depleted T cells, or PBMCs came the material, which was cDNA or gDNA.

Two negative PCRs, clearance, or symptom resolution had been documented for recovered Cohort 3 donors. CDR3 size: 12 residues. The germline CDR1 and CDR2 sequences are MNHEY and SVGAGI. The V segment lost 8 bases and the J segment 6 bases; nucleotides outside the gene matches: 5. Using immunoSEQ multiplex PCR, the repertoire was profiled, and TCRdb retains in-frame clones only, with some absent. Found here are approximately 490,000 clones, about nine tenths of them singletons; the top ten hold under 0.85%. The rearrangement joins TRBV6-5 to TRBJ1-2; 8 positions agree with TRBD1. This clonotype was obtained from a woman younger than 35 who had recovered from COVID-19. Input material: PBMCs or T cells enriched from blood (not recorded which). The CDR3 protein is CASRTGQDGYTF. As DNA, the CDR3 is TGTGCCAGCCGGACAGGGCAAGATGGCTACACCTTC.